This T cell receptor beta chain was recovered during a study of graft-versus-host responses after intestinal transplantation. Looking at the study overall: Recipients were given multivisceral, liver-intestinal, or isolated intestinal transplants. Tacrolimus plus steroids were given to all recipients for approximately three years, preceded by anti-thymocyte globulin induction.

In the case of this clone: Its target is unknown.

Overall study findings and caveats: The marrow of recipients harbored GvH clones, and ileum or blood showed some of them first.

Germline CDR1 is SGHRS and CDR2 is YFSETQ. V lost 0 bases, J lost 3 bases, and 7 bases lay in between. This CDR3 comprises 14 residues. Only in-frame clones appear in the TCRdb table, and some are missing; sequencing was by immunoSEQ multiplex PCR. Seen here are fewer than 90,000 clones, 94% observed once, and the top ten hold about 0.2%. The sample here was unstimulated CD4+ T cells sorted from spleen or lymph node cells, taken before transplant. The sequence was collected from a human donor who was the organ donor for an intestinal transplant. The V and J genes are TRBV5-1 and TRBJ2-1; D tentatively reads TRBD1 or TRBD2 (5 bases each). CDR3 DNA sequence: TGCGCCAGCAGCTTGGGGGACGGCTACAATGAGCAGTTCTTC. Translated, it gives CASSLGDGYNEQFF.